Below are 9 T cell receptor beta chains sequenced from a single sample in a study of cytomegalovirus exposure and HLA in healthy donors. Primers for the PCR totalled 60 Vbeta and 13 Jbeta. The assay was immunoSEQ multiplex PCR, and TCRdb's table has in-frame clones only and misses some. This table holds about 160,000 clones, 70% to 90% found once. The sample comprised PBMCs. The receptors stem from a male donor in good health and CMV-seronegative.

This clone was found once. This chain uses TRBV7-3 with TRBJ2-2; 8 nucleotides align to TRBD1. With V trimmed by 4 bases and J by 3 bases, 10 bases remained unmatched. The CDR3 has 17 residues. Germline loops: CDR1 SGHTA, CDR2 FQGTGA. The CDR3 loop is CASSSPRDRLDTGELFF. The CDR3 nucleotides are TGTGCCAGCAGCTCACCCAGGGACAGGCTGGACACCGGGGAGCTGTTTTTT.

Written as DNA, the CDR3 is TGTGCCAGCAGTTTACAGGGGGCCAGCACAGATACGCAGTATTTT. Residues: CASSLQGASTDTQYF. The chain is built from TRBV6-5 and TRBJ2-3; TRBD1 aligns across 9 bases. CDR1 and CDR2 from the germline V gene are MNHEY and SVGAGI. V was clipped by 4 bases and J by 0 bases; unmatched bases: 2. This CDR3 region has 15 residues.

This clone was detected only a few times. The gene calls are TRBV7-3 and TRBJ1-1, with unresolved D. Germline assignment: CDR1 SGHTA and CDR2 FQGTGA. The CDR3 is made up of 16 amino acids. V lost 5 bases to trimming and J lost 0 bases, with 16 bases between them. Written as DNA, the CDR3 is TGTGCCAGCAGCCCATTTTCGAGCCGGGTGAACACTGAAGCTTTCTTT. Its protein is CASSPFSSRVNTEAFF.

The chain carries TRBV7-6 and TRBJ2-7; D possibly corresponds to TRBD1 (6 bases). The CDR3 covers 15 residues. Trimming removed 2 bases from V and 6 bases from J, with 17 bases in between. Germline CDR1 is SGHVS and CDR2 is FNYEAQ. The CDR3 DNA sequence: TGTGCCAGCAGCTTATGGTCCGACAGGCCCTCCGAGCAGTACTTC. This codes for CASSLWSDRPSEQYF.

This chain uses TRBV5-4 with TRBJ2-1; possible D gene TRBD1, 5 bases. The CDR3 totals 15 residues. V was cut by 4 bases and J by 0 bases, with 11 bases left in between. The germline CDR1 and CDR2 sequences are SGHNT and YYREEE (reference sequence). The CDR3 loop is CASSPDTSSYNEQFF. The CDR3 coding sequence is TGTGCCAGCAGCCCGGACACGAGCTCCTACAATGAGCAGTTCTTC.

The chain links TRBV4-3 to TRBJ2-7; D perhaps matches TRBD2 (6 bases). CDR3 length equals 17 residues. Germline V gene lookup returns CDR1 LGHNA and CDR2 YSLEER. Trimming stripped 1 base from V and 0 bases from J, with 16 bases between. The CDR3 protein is CASSQALAAGRSYEQYF. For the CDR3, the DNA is TGCGCCAGCAGCCAAGCCCTGGCAGCGGGCCGCTCCTACGAGCAGTACTTC.

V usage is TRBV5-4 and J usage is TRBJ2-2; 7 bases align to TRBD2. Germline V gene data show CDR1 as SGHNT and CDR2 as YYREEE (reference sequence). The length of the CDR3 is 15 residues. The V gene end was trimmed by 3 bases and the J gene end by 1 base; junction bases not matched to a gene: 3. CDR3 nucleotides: TGTGCCAGCAGCTCCGGGACTAAGAACACCGGGGAGCTGTTTTTT. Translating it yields CASSSGTKNTGELFF.

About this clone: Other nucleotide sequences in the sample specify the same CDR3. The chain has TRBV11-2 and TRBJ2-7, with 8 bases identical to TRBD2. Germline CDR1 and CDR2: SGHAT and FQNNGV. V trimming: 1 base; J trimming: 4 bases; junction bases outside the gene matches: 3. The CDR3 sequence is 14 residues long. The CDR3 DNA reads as TGTGCCAGCAGCTTAGCCAGCGGGAGTTACGAGCAGTACTTC. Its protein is CASSLASGSYEQYF.

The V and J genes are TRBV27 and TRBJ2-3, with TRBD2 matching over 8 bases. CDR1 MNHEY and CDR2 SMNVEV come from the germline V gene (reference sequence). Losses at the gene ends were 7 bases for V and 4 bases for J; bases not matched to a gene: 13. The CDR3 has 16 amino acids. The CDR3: CASNPAGGGLPDTQYF. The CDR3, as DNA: TGTGCCAGCAACCCGGCGGGGGGTGGTCTTCCAGATACGCAGTATTTT.